This TCR beta chain was sequenced for a study of T cell repertoires in cytomegalovirus infection. This clonotype has ten or more counts. CDR1 is SGHTA and CDR2 is FQGNSA in the germline V gene. V lost 3 bases to trimming and J lost 3 bases, with 17 bases between them. CDR3 length: 16 residues. TCRdb reanalysed the reads using MiXCR and keeps one entry per CDR3 protein. Of about 300,000 distinct CDR3 sequences detected, about 9.2% appear once; the ten largest clones hold approximately 2.4%. This chain joins TRBV7-2 and TRBJ1-1, with D perhaps TRBD1 (5 bases). Source material: PBMCs. The receptor was isolated from a human donor in good health (CMV status not recorded). Some clones in this sample may be carry-over from other donors' samples. CDR3 loop: CASSLAGWRVDTEAFF. CDR3 coding DNA: TGTGCCAGCAGCTTGGCAGGGTGGCGGGTGGACACTGAAGCTTTCTTT.